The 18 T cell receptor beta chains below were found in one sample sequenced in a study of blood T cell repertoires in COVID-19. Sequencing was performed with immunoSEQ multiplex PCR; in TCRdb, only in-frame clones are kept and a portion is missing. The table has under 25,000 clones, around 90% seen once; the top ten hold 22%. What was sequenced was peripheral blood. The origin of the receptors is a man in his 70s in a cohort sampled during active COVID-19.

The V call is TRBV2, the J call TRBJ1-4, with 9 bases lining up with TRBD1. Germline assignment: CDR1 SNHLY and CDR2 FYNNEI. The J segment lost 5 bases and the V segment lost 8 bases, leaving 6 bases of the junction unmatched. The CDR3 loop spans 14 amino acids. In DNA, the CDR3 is TGTGCCAGCCTTGGAGGGACAGGGAATGAAAAACTGTTTTTT. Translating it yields CASLGGTGNEKLFF.

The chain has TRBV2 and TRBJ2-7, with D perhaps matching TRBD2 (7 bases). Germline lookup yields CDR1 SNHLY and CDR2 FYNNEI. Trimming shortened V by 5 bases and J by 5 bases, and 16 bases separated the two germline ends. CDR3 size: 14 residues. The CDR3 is CASSFWGGGNEQYF. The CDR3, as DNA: TGTGCCAGCAGTTTCTGGGGGGGCGGGAACGAGCAGTACTTC.

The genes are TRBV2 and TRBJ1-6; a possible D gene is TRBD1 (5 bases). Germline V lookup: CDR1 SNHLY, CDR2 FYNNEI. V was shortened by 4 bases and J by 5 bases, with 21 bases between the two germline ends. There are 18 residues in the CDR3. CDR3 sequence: CASSVVGGAGINNSPLHF. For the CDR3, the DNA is TGTGCCAGCAGTGTGGTTGGAGGGGCCGGTATCAATAATTCACCCCTCCACTTT.

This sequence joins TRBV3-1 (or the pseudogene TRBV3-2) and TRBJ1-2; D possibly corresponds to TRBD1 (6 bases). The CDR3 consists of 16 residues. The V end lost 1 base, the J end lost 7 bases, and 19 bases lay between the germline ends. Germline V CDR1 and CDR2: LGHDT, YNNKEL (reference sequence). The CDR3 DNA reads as TGTGCCAGCAGCCAAGGGTATACCGGGACAAGAAGTGGCTACACCTTC. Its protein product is CASSQGYTGTRSGYTF.

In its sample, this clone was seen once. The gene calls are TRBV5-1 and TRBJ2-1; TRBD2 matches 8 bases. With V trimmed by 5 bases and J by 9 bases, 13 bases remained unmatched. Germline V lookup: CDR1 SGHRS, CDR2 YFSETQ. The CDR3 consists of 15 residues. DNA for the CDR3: TGCGCCAGCAGAGGAGCGGGAGCTTACTCGGGTGAGCAGTTCTTC. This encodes CASRGAGAYSGEQFF. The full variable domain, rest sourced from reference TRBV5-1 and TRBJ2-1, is KAGVTQTPRYLIKTRGQQVTLSCSPISGHRSVSWYQQTPGQGLQFLFEYFSETQRNKGNFPGRFSGRQFSNSRSEMNVSTLELGDSALYLCASRGAGAYSGEQFFGPGTRLTVL.

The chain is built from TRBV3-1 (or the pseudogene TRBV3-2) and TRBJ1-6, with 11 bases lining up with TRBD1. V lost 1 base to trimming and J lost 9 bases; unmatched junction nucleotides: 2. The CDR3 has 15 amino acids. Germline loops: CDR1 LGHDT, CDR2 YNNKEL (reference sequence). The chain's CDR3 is CASSQGTGGTSPLHF. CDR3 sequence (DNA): TGTGCCAGCAGCCAAGGGACAGGGGGCACTTCACCCCTCCACTTT.

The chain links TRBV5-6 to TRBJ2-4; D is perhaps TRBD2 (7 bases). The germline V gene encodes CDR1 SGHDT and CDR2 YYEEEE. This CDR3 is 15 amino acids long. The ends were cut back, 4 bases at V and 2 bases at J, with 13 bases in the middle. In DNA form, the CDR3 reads TGTGCCAGCAGCAAGGAGGGGGGGACCAAAAACATTCAGTACTTC. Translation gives CASSKEGGTKNIQYF.

CDR3 loop: CATSRGRERLTGELFF. The CDR3 bases are TGTGCCACCAGCAGAGGGCGGGAGCGTCTCACCGGGGAGCTGTTTTTT. The chain uses TRBV15 and TRBJ2-2; TRBD2 matches 7 bases. The J segment lost 4 bases and the V segment lost 1 base, leaving 6 bases of the junction unmatched. CDR1 and CDR2 from the germline V gene are LNHNV and YYDKDF (reference sequence). CDR3 size: 16 residues.

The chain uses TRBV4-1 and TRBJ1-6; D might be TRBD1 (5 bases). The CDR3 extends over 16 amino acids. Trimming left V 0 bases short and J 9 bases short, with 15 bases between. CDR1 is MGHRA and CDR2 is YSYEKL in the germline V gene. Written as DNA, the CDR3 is TGCGCCAGCAGCCAAGATGTGGGGCAGACTCCTTCACCCCTCCACTTT. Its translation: CASSQDVGQTPSPLHF.

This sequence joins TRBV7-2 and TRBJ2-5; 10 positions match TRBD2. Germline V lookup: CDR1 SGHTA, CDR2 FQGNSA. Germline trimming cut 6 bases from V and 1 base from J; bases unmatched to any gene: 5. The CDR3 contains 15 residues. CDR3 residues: CASRGSGRLQETQYF. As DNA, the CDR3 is TGTGCCAGCAGGGGTAGCGGGAGGCTCCAAGAGACCCAGTACTTC.

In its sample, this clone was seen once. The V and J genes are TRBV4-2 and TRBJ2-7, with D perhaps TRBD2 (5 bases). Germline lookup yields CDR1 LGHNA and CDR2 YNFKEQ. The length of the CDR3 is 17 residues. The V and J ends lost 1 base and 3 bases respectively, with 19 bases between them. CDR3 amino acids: CASSQVYVSGVGYEQYF. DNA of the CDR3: TGTGCCAGCAGCCAAGTCTATGTTTCCGGGGTCGGCTACGAGCAGTACTTC.

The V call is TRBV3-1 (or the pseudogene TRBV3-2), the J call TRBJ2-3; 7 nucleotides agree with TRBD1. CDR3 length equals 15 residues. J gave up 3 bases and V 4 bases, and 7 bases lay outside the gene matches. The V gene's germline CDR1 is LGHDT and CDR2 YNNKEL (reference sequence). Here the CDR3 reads CASSRRTGGTDTQYF. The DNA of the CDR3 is TGTGCCAGCAGCCGGCGGACAGGCGGAACAGATACGCAGTATTTT.

CDR3 sequence reads: CASSGTLSEQFF. The CDR3 DNA reads TGTGCCAGCAGCGGGACACTTTCGGAGCAGTTCTTC. V and J are TRBV9 and TRBJ2-1; D may be TRBD1 (5 bases). The germline CDR1 and CDR2 sequences are SGDLS and YYNGEE. V lost 3 bases to trimming and J lost 10 bases, with 11 bases between them. The CDR3 covers 12 residues.

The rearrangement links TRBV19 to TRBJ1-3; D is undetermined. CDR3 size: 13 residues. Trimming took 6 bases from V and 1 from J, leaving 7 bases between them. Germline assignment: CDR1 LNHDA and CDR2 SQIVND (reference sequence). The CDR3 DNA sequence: TGTGCCAGTAGAATCGGGTCTGGAAACACCATATATTTT. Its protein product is CASRIGSGNTIYF. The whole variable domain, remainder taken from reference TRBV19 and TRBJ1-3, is DGGITQSPKYLFRKEGQNVTLSCEQNLNHDAMYWYRQDPGQGLRLIYYSQIVNDFQKGDIAEGYSVSREKKESFPLTVTSAQKNPTAFYLCASRIGSGNTIYFGEGSWLTVV.

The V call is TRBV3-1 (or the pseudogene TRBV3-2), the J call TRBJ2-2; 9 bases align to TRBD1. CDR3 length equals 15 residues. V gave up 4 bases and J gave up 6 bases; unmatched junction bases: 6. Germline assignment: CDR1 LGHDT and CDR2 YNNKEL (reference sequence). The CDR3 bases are TGTGCCAGCAGCCCCGGGACAGGGAAGGCCGGGGAGCTGTTTTTT. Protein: CASSPGTGKAGELFF.

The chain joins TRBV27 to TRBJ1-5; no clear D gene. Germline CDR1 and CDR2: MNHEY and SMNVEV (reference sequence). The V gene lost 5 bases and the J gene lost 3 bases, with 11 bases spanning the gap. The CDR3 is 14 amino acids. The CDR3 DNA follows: TGTGCCAGCAGTCTGAGAGGGAACAATCAGCCCCAGCATTTT. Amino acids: CASSLRGNNQPQHF.

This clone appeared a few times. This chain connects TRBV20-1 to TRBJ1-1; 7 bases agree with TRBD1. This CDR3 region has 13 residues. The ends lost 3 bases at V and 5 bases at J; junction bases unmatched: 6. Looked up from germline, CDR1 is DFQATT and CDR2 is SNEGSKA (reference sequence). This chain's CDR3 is CSASPQGRTEAFF. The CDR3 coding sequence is TGCAGTGCTAGTCCACAGGGGCGAACTGAAGCTTTCTTT.

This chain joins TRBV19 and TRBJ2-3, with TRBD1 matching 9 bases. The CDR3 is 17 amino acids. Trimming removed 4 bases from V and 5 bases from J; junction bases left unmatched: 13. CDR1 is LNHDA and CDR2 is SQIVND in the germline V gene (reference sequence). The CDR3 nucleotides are TGTGCCAGTAGTAGGCCCGGGACAGGGACGGGAGTAGATACGCAGTATTTT. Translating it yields CASSRPGTGTGVDTQYF.